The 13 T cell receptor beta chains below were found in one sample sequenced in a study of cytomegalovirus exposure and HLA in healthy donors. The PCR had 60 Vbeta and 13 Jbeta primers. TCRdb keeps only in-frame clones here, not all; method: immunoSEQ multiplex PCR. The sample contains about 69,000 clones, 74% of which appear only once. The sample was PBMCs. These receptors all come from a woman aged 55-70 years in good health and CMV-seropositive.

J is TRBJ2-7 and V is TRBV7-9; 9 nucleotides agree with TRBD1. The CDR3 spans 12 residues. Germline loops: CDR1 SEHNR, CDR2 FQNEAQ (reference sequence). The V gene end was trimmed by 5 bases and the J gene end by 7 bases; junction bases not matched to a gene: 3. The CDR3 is CASSQTGGEQYF. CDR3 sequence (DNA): TGTGCCAGCAGCCAGACAGGGGGGGAGCAGTACTTC. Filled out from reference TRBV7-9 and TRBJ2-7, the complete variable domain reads DTGVSQNPRHKITKRGQNVTFRCDPISEHNRLYWYRQTLGQGPEFLTYFQNEAQLEKSRLLSDRFSAERPKGSFSTLEIQRTEQGDSAMYLCASSQTGGEQYFGPGTRLTVT.

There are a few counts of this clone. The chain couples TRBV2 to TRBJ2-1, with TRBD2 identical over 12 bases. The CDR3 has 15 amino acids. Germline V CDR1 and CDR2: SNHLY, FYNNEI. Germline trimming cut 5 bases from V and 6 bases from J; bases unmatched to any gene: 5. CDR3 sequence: CASSLRLAGVNEQFF. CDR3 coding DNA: TGTGCCAGCAGTCTTCGACTAGCGGGAGTCAATGAGCAGTTCTTC.

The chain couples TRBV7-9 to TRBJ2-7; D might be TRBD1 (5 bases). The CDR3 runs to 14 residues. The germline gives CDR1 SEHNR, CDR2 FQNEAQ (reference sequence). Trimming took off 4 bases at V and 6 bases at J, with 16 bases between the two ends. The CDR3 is CASSSNGAAGEQYF. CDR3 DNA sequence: TGTGCCAGCAGCTCCAATGGGGCGGCAGGCGAGCAGTACTTC.

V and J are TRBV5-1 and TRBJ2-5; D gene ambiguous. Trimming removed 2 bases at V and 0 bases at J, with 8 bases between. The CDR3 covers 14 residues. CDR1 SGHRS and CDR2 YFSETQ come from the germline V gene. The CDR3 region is CASSFNSYQETQYF. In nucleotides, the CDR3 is TGCGCCAGCAGCTTTAACAGCTACCAAGAGACCCAGTACTTC.

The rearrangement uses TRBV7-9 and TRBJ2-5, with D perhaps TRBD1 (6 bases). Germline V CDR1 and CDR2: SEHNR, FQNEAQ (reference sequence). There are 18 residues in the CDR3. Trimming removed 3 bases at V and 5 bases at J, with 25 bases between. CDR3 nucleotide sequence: TGTGCCAGCAGCTTGTTGCCTCAAGCCAGGGGCGGCCGGGAGACCCAGTACTTC. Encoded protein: CASSLLPQARGGRETQYF.

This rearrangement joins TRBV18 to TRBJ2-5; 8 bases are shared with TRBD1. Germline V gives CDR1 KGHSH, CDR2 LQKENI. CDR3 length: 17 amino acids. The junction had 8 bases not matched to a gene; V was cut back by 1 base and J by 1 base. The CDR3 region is CASSPRNRGYPQETQYF. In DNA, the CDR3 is TGTGCCAGCTCACCACGAAACAGGGGGTACCCCCAAGAGACCCAGTACTTC.

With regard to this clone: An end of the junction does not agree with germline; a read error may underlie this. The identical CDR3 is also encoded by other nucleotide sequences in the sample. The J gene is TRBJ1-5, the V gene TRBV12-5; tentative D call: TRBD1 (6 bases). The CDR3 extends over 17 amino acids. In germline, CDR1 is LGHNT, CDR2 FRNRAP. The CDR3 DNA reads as TGTGCTAGCGGTTTCCCCACAACAGGGAATAGCAATCAGCCCCAGCATTTT. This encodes CASGFPTTGNSNQPQHF.

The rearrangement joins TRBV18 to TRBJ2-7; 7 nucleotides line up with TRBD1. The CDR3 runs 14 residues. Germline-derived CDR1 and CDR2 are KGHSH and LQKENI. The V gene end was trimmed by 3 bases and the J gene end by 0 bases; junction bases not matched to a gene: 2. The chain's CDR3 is CASSPRDSSYEQYF. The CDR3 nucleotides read TGTGCCAGCTCACCTCGGGACAGCTCCTACGAGCAGTACTTC.

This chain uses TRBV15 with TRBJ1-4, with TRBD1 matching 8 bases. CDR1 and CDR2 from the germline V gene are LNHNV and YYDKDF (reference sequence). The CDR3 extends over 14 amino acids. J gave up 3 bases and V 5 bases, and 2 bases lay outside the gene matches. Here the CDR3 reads CATSPGQANEKLFF. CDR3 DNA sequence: TGTGCCACCAGCCCGGGACAGGCTAATGAAAAACTGTTTTTT.

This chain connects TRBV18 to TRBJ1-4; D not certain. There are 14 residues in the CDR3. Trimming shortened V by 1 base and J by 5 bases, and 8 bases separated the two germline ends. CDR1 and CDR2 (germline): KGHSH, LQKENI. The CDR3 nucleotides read TGTGCCAGCTCACCACAACAGTTAAATGAAAAACTGTTTTTT. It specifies CASSPQQLNEKLFF.

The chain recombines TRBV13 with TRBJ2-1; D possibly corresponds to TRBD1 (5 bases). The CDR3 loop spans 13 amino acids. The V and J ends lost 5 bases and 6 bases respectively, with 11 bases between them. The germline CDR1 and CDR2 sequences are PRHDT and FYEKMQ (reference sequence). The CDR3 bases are TGTGCCAGCAGCCCTACAGGAATCAATGAGCAGTTCTTC. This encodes CASSPTGINEQFF.

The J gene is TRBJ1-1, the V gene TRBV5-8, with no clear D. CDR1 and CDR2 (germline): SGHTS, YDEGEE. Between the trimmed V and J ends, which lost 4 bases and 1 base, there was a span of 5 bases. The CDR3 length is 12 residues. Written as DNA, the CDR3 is TGTGCCAGCAGCCCGTCGAACACTGAAGCTTTCTTT. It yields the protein CASSPSNTEAFF.

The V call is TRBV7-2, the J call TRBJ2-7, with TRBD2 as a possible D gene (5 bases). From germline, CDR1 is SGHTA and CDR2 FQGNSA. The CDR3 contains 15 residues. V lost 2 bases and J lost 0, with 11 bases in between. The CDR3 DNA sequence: TGTGCCAGCAGCTTATCCCTTGGGAGCTCCTACGAGCAGTACTTC. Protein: CASSLSLGSSYEQYF.